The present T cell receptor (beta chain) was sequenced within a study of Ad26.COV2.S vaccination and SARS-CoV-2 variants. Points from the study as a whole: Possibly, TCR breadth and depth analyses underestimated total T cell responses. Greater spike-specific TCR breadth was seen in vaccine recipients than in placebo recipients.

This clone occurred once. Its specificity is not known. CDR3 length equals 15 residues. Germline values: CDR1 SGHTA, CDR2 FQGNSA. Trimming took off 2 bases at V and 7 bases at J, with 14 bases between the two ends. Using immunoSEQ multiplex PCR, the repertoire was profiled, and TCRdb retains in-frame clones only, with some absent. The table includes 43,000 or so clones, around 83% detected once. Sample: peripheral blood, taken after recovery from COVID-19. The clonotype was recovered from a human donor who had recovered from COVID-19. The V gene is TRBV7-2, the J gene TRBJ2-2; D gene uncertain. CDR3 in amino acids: CASSLISRLSGELFF. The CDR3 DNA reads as TGTGCCAGCAGCTTAATCAGCAGGCTGAGCGGGGAGCTGTTTTTT.